These 24 T cell receptor beta chains originate from one sample sequenced in a study of sequential checkpoint blockade in melanoma (dated by TCRdb to the late 2010s). In the paper's terms, the treatment or condition label means: randomized to nivolumab then ipilimumab (arm A) or the reverse (arm B). To prepare the library, the immunoSEQ multiplex PCR assay was applied. TCRdb obtained this table from immuneACCESS and retained in-frame rearrangements with V and J assigned. These tables miss some clones; where compared with another copy, unresolved V genes account for less than half of the shortfall, and the remainder is unexplained. This sample holds about 22,000 clones; 65% to 75% were observed only once. Jointly, the top ten make up under 20% of the sample. The sample consisted of CD8+ T cells sorted from blood (inferred from file names), taken from a patient given nivolumab and ipilimumab in sequence. The source is a human donor with melanoma.

V gene TRBV7-2 combines with J gene TRBJ2-1; the match to TRBD2 covers 10 bases. Germline loops: CDR1 SGHTA, CDR2 FQGNSA. The CDR3 runs to 16 residues. V trimming: 0 bases; J trimming: 4 bases; junction bases outside the gene matches: 3. The CDR3 DNA reads as TGTGCCAGCAGCTTAGCAGCGGGGGGGCTGTACAATGAGCAGTTCTTC. The encoded protein is CASSLAAGGLYNEQFF. The full variable domain, its missing parts supplied by reference TRBV7-2 and TRBJ2-1, is GAGVSQSPSNKVTEKGKDVELRCDPISGHTALYWYRQSLGQGLEFLIYFQGNSAPDKSGLPSDRFSAERTGGSVSTLTIQRTQQEDSAVYLCASSLAAGGLYNEQFFGPGTRLTVL.

The V call is TRBV5-4, the J call TRBJ1-2; tentatively, D is TRBD1 (5 bases). Germline loops: CDR1 SGHNT, CDR2 YYREEE (reference sequence). V dropped 3 bases and J dropped 0 bases, with 9 bases sitting between them. This CDR3 is 14 amino acids long. CDR3 residues: CASSSQGSNYGYTF. The CDR3 DNA sequence: TGTGCCAGCAGCTCCCAGGGTTCTAACTATGGCTACACCTTC.

This chain joins TRBV7-9 and TRBJ2-1; TRBD2 aligns across 10 bases. V lost 5 bases, J lost 4 bases, and 5 bases stayed unmatched. The CDR3 is made up of 15 amino acids. Germline assignment: CDR1 SEHNR and CDR2 FQNEAQ (reference sequence). CDR3: CASSLSGGEYNEQFF. CDR3 in DNA: TGTGCCAGCAGCCTGAGCGGGGGGGAATACAATGAGCAGTTCTTC.

The genes are TRBV5-4 and TRBJ2-3; 7 bases fit TRBD2. V was clipped by 4 bases and J by 2 bases; unmatched bases: 10. The CDR3 is 16 amino acids. CDR1 is SGHNT, CDR2 YYREEE, per germline (reference sequence). The CDR3 nucleotides are TGTGCCAGCAGCCTTTACCGGGACTACCTCACAGATACGCAGTATTTT. It yields the protein CASSLYRDYLTDTQYF.

The V and J genes are TRBV7-9 and TRBJ1-2; TRBD1 matches 11 bases. The CDR3 is 15 amino acids. The junction had 8 bases not matched to a gene; V was cut back by 4 bases and J by 7 bases. CDR1 and CDR2 (germline): SEHNR, FQNEAQ (reference sequence). Here the CDR3 DNA reads TGTGCCAGCAGCTCCTCGGGACAGGGGGTTAGTGGCTACACCTTC. Amino acid sequence: CASSSSGQGVSGYTF.

This clone was observed a few times. This chain links TRBV9 with TRBJ1-5; 8 nucleotides match TRBD1. V was clipped by 2 bases and J by 5 bases; unmatched bases: 3. This CDR3 is 14 amino acids long. Germline CDR1 reads SGDLS; CDR2 reads YYNGEE. CDR3 amino acids: CASSVSGGHQPQHF. The DNA of the CDR3 is TGTGCCAGCAGCGTGTCAGGGGGCCATCAGCCCCAGCATTTT.

J is TRBJ1-1 and V is TRBV29-1; D gene unclear. V was clipped by 2 bases and J by 7 bases, with 14 bases between them. The germline gives CDR1 SQVTM, CDR2 ANQGSEA. The CDR3 has 13 residues. Here the CDR3 reads CSVELPGEFEAFF. CDR3 sequence (DNA): TGCAGCGTTGAACTTCCAGGCGAATTTGAAGCTTTCTTT.

The chain has TRBV10-3 and TRBJ1-2, with a tentative D call TRBD1 (6 bases). V gave up 0 bases and J gave up 8 bases, with 16 bases separating them. The germline CDR1 and CDR2 sequences are ENHRY and SYGVKD. The CDR3 has 15 residues. The CDR3 spells CAISESNRDLLGYTF. CDR3 coding DNA: TGTGCCATCAGTGAGTCGAACAGGGACCTATTAGGCTACACCTTC.

The rearrangement links TRBV5-4 to TRBJ1-2; TRBD1 is a possible D gene (6 bases). Germline CDR1 and CDR2: SGHNT and YYREEE (reference sequence). Between the trimmed V and J ends, which lost 3 bases and 6 bases, there was a span of 24 bases. The CDR3 length is 17 residues. In DNA form, the CDR3 reads TGTGCCAGCAGCTCACGACGAATAAAGCAGGGGTTGGATGGCTACACCTTC. Protein sequence: CASSSRRIKQGLDGYTF.

Only a few counts were recorded for this clone. This chain uses TRBV7-3 with TRBJ2-3; 8 nucleotides align to TRBD2. This CDR3 has 16 amino acids. Per the germline V gene, CDR1 is SGHTA and CDR2 is FQGTGA. With 5 bases clipped from V and 1 base from J, the junction kept 8 bases outside the gene matches. DNA of the CDR3: TGTGCCAGCAGCCCGCACGGTAGCGGGGGCACAGATACGCAGTATTTT. Translating gives CASSPHGSGGTDTQYF.

Remarks on this clone: One end of the junction fails to match germline, which may point to a read error. V and J are TRBV5-4 and TRBJ1-1, with 7 bases matching TRBD1. The CDR3 runs to 14 residues. The V gene's germline CDR1 is SGHNT and CDR2 YYREEE (reference sequence). This chain's CDR3 is CASSRNRGNTEAFF. For the CDR3, the DNA is TGCGCCAGCAGCCGTAACAGGGGAAACACTGAAGCTTTCTTT.

The J gene is TRBJ2-1, the V gene TRBV7-9, with 8 bases lining up with TRBD1. CDR1 is SEHNR and CDR2 is FQNEAQ in the germline V gene (reference sequence). This CDR3 region has 13 residues. CDR3 sequence (DNA): TGTGCTAGCCGAGCAGGGGGCTTCGATGAGCAGTTCTTC. Its protein is CASRAGGFDEQFF.

The V and J genes are TRBV6-5 and TRBJ1-5, with D possibly matching TRBD1 (6 bases). Between the trimmed V and J ends, which lost 1 base and 6 bases, there was a span of 10 bases. The CDR3 totals 14 residues. The germline CDR1 and CDR2 sequences are MNHEY and SVGAGI. CDR3 nucleotide sequence: TGTGCCAGCAGTTACTGGGGGGGCGGTCAGCCCCAGCATTTT. Encoded protein: CASSYWGGGQPQHF.

The gene calls are TRBV25-1 and TRBJ2-1; 9 bases match TRBD1. The germline gives CDR1 MGHDK, CDR2 SYGVNS. The V gene end was trimmed by 8 bases and the J gene end by 0 bases; junction bases not matched to a gene: 5. This CDR3 comprises 15 residues. DNA of the CDR3: TGTGCCAGCCGGGGACAGGGTGGCTCCTACAATGAGCAGTTCTTC. It encodes CASRGQGGSYNEQFF.

A single count supports this clone. The chain links TRBV4-2 to TRBJ2-1, with no clear D. The V gene's germline CDR1 is LGHNA and CDR2 YNFKEQ. V lost 0 bases and J lost 0, with 12 bases in between. The CDR3 has 17 amino acids. The CDR3 region has the DNA TGTGCCAGCAGCCAAGATTGGGCGCGATACTCCTACAATGAGCAGTTCTTC. It codes for CASSQDWARYSYNEQFF.

J is TRBJ2-7 and V is TRBV5-1; the match to TRBD2 covers 7 bases. This CDR3 has 13 residues. Germline-derived CDR1 and CDR2 are SGHRS and YFSETQ. J was trimmed by 6 bases and V by 0 bases; bases with no gene match: 3. This chain's CDR3 is CASSLAGGTEQYV. In DNA form, the CDR3 reads TGCGCCAGCAGCTTGGCGGGAGGTACCGAGCAGTACGTC.

The rearrangement joins TRBV7-8 to TRBJ1-5, with D unresolved. Germline CDR1 and CDR2: SGHVS and FQNEAQ. The CDR3 length is 13 residues. V was shortened by 2 bases and J by 6 bases, with 8 bases between the two germline ends. CDR3 nucleotide sequence: TGTGCCAGCAGCTTATCTAGTAGTCAGCCCCAGCATTTT. The encoded protein is CASSLSSSQPQHF.

The J gene is TRBJ2-5, the V gene TRBV14, with TRBD1 matching 7 bases. Germline trimming cut 0 bases from V and 4 bases from J; bases unmatched to any gene: 5. The length of the CDR3 is 15 residues. Per germline, CDR1 SGHDN and CDR2 FVKESK. The CDR3 here is CASSQDLTGAETQYF. The CDR3 region has the DNA TGTGCCAGCAGCCAAGATCTAACAGGGGCAGAGACCCAGTACTTC. Looking up the rest from reference TRBV14 and TRBJ2-5 gives the full variable domain: EAGVTQFPSHSVIEKGQTVTLRCDPISGHDNLYWYRRVMGKEIKFLLHFVKESKQDESGMPNNRFLAERTGGTYSTLKVQPAELEDSGVYFCASSQDLTGAETQYFGPGTRLLVL.

The chain recombines TRBV13 with TRBJ1-1, with D perhaps matching TRBD1 (5 bases). Germline lookup yields CDR1 PRHDT and CDR2 FYEKMQ (reference sequence). The CDR3 length is 14 residues. Trimming left V 0 bases short and J 5 bases short, with 10 bases between. The CDR3 coding sequence is TGTGCCAGCAGCTTAGGAGTGGCAGGGACTGAAGCTTTCTTT. As protein: CASSLGVAGTEAFF.

V usage is TRBV7-9 and J usage is TRBJ2-1, with unresolved D. CDR1 and CDR2 (germline): SEHNR, FQNEAQ (reference sequence). V dropped 6 bases and J dropped 12 bases, with 18 bases sitting between them. This CDR3 has 13 amino acids. CDR3 residues: CASSSYLGVGQFF. In DNA form, the CDR3 reads TGTGCCAGCAGTTCATACTTGGGCGTAGGGCAGTTCTTC.

This clone came up once. This rearrangement joins TRBV4-3 to TRBJ2-1; D might be TRBD1 (6 bases). Trimming pared 0 bases from V and 3 bases from J, leaving 15 bases between. The CDR3 loop spans 17 amino acids. Germline assignment: CDR1 LGHNA and CDR2 YSLEER. The chain's CDR3 is CASSQDLGGVFYNEQFF. The CDR3 nucleotides read TGCGCCAGCAGCCAAGATCTAGGGGGAGTGTTCTACAATGAGCAGTTCTTC.

CDR3 nucleotides: TGCGCCAGCGGGACAGGGGGCGACTACACCTTC. Translating gives CASGTGGDYTF. J is TRBJ1-2 and V is TRBV10-2, with 12 bases aligning to TRBD1. The germline CDR1 and CDR2 sequences are WSHSY and SAAADI. After removal of 8 bases from V and 10 bases from J, the junction contained 2 bases not matched to a gene. The CDR3 spans 11 residues.

V usage is TRBV7-9 and J usage is TRBJ2-4; 8 bases are a match to TRBD1. The CDR3 is 15 residues long. V shed 6 bases, J shed 4 bases, and the junction held 8 bases outside the gene matches. Germline V gene lookup returns CDR1 SEHNR and CDR2 FQNEAQ (reference sequence). The CDR3 DNA is TGTGCCAGCAGGGGATTGGGACAGGTGAAAAACATTCAGTACTTC. Residues: CASRGLGQVKNIQYF.

This clone was seen more than once but under ten times. The chain is built from TRBV19 and TRBJ1-1, with 9 nucleotides matching TRBD1. The trim removed 4 bases at V and 1 base at J, leaving 4 bases unmatched. Germline V CDR1 and CDR2: LNHDA, SQIVND (reference sequence). The CDR3 covers 15 residues. The CDR3: CASSTLQGANTEAFF. The CDR3 nucleotides read TGTGCCAGTAGTACCCTACAGGGGGCGAACACTGAAGCTTTCTTT.